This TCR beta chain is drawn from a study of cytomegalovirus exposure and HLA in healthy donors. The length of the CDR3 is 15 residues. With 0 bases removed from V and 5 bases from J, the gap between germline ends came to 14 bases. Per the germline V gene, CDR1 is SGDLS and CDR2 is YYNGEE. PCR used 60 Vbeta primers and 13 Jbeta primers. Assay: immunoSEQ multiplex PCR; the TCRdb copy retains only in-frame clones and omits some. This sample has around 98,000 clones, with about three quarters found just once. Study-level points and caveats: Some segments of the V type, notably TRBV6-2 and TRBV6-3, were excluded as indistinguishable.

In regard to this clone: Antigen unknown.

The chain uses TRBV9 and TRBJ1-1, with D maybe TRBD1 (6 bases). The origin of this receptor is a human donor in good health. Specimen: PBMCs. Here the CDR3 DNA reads TGTGCCAGCAGCGTAGGCGGCAGGGGAAGTACTGAAGCTTTCTTT. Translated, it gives CASSVGGRGSTEAFF.